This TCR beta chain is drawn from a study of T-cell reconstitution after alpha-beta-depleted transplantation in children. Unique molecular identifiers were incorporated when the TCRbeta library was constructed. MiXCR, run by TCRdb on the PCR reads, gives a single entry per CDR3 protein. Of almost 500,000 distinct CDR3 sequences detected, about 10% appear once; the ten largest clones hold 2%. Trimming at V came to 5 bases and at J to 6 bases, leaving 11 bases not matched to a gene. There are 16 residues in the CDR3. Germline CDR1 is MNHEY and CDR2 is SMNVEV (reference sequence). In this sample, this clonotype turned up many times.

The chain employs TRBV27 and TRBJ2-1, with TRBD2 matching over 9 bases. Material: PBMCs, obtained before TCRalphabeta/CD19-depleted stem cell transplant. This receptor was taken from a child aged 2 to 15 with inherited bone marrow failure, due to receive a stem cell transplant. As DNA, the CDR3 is TGTGCCAGCAGTCGCTTTAGCGGGAGTACGCGCAATGAGCAGTTCTTC. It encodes CASSRFSGSTRNEQFF.